This is a list of T cell receptor beta chains from one sample in a study of blood T cell repertoires in COVID-19. Sequencing was performed with immunoSEQ multiplex PCR; in TCRdb, only in-frame clones are kept and a portion is missing. The sample consists of 150,000 to 200,000 clones, under 90% of them appearing once. Source material: peripheral blood. These receptors were collected from a man younger than 40 with active or convalescent COVID-19. Both conserved end residues are trimmed from each CDR3. Fields, in order: J gene, V gene, CDR3 protein.

J gene: TRBJ1-3
V gene: TRBV6-1
CDR3 protein: ASSEFTGAAGNTIY

J gene: TRBJ1-2
V gene: TRBV9
CDR3 protein: ASSSDSLYGYT

J gene: TRBJ1-4
V gene: TRBV3-1/TRBV3-2
CDR3 protein: ASSQDTSRQGRREKLF

J gene: TRBJ1-1
V gene: TRBV28
CDR3 protein: ASSDRVLAF

J gene: TRBJ2-7
V gene: TRBV7-2
CDR3 protein: ASSWRPGLAGGPSYEQY

J gene: TRBJ2-7
V gene: TRBV6-5
CDR3 protein: ASRGTSGTEQY

J gene: TRBJ1-1
V gene: TRBV19
CDR3 protein: ATSSDGGRTEAF

J gene: TRBJ2-2
V gene: TRBV7-2
CDR3 protein: ASSFSTGTGELF

J gene: TRBJ1-5
V gene: TRBV7-8
CDR3 protein: ASSAVYGASAPAF

J gene: TRBJ1-5
V gene: TRBV27
CDR3 protein: ASSLRGQAQH

J gene: TRBJ2-3
V gene: TRBV13
CDR3 protein: ASSLGGLAGVGGTDTQY

J gene: TRBJ2-3
V gene: TRBV7-2
CDR3 protein: ASSLVGGGAVAQY

J gene: TRBJ2-1
V gene: TRBV5-6
CDR3 protein: ASSYRAFAFGEQF

J gene: TRBJ1-2
V gene: TRBV19
CDR3 protein: ASSNRDRVYGYT

J gene: TRBJ1-3
V gene: TRBV12-3/TRBV12-4
CDR3 protein: ASSSTGSTIY

J gene: TRBJ2-3
V gene: TRBV7-2
CDR3 protein: ASSAAGTGVPDTQY

J gene: TRBJ1-1
V gene: TRBV7-2
CDR3 protein: ASSLDQGFGTEAF

J gene: TRBJ1-2
V gene: TRBV11-2
CDR3 protein: ASSPDRGYGYT

J gene: TRBJ1-2
V gene: TRBV30
CDR3 protein: AWSKRGTAYGYT

J gene: TRBJ1-4
V gene: TRBV10-3
CDR3 protein: AISGQGGFSGEKLF

J gene: TRBJ2-5
V gene: TRBV6-2/TRBV6-3
CDR3 protein: ASSYSLAGPTPETQY

J gene: TRBJ1-2
V gene: TRBV18
CDR3 protein: ASSPPDGRDGYT

J gene: TRBJ1-2
V gene: TRBV19
CDR3 protein: ASSIVVRDRENYGYT

J gene: TRBJ1-1
V gene: TRBV4-1
CDR3 protein: ASSQEGGSTEAF